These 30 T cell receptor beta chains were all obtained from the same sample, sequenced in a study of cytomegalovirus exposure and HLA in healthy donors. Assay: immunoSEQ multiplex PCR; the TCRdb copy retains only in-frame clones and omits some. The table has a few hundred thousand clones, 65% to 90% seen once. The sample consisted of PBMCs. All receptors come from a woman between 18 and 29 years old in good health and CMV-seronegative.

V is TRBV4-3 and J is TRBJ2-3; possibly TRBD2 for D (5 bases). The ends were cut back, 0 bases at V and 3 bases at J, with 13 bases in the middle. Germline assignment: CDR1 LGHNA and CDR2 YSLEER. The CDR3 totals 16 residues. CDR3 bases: TGCGCCAGCAGCCAAGAGGTGGACGGGATAACAGATACGCAGTATTTT. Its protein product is CASSQEVDGITDTQYF.

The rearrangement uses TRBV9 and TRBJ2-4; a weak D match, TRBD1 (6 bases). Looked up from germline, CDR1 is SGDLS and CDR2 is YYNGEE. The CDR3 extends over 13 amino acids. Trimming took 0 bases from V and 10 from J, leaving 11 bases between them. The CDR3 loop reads CASSVEGGRIQYF. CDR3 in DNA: TGTGCCAGCAGCGTAGAAGGGGGTCGGATTCAGTACTTC.

This CDR3 reads CASSLGQGRNTIYF. CDR3 DNA sequence: TGCGCCAGCAGCTTGGGGCAGGGTCGAAACACCATATATTTT. The chain couples TRBV5-1 to TRBJ1-3; tentative D call: TRBD1 (5 bases). This CDR3 contains 14 residues. CDR1 is SGHRS and CDR2 is YFSETQ in the germline V gene. V lost 0 bases, J lost 5 bases, and 9 bases lay in between.

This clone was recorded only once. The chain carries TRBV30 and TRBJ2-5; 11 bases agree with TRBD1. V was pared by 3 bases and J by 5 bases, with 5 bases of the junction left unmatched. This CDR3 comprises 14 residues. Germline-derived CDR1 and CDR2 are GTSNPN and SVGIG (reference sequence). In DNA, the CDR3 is TGTGCCTGGAGGGACAGGGGGCGAGGGGAGACCCAGTACTTC. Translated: CAWRDRGRGETQYF.

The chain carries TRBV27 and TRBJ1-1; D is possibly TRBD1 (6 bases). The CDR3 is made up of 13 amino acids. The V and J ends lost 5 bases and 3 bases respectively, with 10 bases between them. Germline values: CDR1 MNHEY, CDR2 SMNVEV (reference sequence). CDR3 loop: CASSLHRDTEAFF. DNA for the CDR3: TGTGCCAGCAGTCTCCACAGGGACACTGAAGCTTTCTTT.

Here the CDR3 DNA reads TGCGCCAGCAGCTCAGCCGACAGGGCAGGGGGCGAGCAGTACTTC. Translated, it gives CASSSADRAGGEQYF. The rearrangement joins TRBV5-1 to TRBJ2-7; TRBD1 agrees at 7 bases. V dropped 3 bases and J dropped 6; count of bases not matched to a gene: 12. Germline V gene lookup returns CDR1 SGHRS and CDR2 YFSETQ. This CDR3 comprises 15 residues.

CDR3 nucleotides: TGTGCCAGCAGTTATACGACAACCAATGAGCAGTTCTTC. Amino acid sequence: CASSYTTTNEQFF. The chain joins TRBV6-5 to TRBJ2-1; D is ambiguous. Trimming took 3 bases from V and 6 from J, leaving 9 bases between them. The germline V gene encodes CDR1 MNHEY and CDR2 SVGAGI. CDR3 length: 13 residues.

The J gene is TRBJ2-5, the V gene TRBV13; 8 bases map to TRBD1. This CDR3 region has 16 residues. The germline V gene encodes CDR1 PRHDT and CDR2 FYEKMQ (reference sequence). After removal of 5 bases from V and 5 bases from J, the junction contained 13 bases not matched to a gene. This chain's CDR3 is CASSIHLRQGIETQYF. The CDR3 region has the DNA TGTGCCAGCAGCATACACCTTCGACAGGGGATCGAGACCCAGTACTTC.

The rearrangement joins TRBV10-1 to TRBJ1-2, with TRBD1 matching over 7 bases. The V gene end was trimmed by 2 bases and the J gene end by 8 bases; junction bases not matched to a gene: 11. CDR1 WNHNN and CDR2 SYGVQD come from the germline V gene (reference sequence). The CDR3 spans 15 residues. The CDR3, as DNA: TGCGCCAGCAGTGAGGGGACAGCTCTTGGGGAAGGCTACACCTTC. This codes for CASSEGTALGEGYTF.

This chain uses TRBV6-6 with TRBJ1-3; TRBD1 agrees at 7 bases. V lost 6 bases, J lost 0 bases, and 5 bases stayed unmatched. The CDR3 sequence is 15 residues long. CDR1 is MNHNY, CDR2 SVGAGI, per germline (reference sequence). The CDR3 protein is CASSQDRASGNTIYF. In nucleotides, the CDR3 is TGTGCCAGCAGCCAAGACAGGGCCTCTGGAAACACCATATATTTT.

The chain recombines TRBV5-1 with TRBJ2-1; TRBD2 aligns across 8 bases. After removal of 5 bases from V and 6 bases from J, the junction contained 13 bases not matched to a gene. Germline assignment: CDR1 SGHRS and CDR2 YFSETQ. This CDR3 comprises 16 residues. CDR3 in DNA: TGCGCCAGCAGGGGATTAGCGGGGTCCCTAGGCAATGAGCAGTTCTTC. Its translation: CASRGLAGSLGNEQFF.

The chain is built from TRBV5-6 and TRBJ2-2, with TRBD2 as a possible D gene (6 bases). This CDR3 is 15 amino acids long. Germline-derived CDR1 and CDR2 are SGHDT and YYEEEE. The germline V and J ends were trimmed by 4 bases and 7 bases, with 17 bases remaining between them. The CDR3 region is CASSLRRENGGELFF. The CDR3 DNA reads TGTGCCAGCAGCCTCCGGAGGGAGAACGGCGGGGAGCTGTTTTTT.

The CDR3 sequence: CASSLEIGTEWAKPRGYTF. DNA for the CDR3: TGTGCCAGCAGCTTAGAAATTGGGACAGAGTGGGCAAAACCGAGAGGCTACACCTTC. The chain has TRBV7-2 and TRBJ1-2, with 7 positions matching TRBD1. The CDR3 runs 19 residues. Germline V CDR1 and CDR2: SGHTA, FQGNSA. With V trimmed by 1 base and J by 8 bases, 22 bases remained unmatched.

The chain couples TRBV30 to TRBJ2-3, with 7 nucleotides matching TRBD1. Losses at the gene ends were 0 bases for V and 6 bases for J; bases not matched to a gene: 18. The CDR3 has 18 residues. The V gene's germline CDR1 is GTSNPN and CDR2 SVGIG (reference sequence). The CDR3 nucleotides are TGTGCCTGGAGTGTACTCCGACCGGGACAGAGGCTTTCCGATACGCAGTATTTT. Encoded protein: CAWSVLRPGQRLSDTQYF.

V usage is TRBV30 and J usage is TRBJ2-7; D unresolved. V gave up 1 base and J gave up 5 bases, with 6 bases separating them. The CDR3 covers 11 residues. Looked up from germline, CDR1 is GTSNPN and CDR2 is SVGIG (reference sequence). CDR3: CAWSALNEQYF. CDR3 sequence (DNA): TGTGCCTGGAGTGCTCTTAACGAGCAGTACTTC.

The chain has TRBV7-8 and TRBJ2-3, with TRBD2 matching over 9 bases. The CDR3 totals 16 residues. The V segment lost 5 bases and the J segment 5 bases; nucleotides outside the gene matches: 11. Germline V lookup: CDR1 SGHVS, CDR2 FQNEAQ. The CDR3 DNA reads TGTGCCAGCAGCCCCGAGGCAGCGGGGGGTAAAGATACGCAGTATTTT. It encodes CASSPEAAGGKDTQYF. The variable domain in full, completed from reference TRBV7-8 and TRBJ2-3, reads GAGVSQSPRYKVAKRGQDVALRCDPISGHVSLFWYQQALGQGPEFLTYFQNEAQLDKSGLPSDRFFAERPEGSVSTLKIQRTQQEDSAVYLCASSPEAAGGKDTQYFGPGTRLTVL.

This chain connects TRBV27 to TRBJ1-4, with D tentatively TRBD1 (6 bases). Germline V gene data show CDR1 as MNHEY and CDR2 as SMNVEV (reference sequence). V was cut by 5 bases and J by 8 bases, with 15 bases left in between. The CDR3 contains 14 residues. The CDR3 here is CASSPSGVWEKLFF. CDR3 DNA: TGTGCCAGCAGTCCTTCAGGGGTTTGGGAAAAACTGTTTTTT.

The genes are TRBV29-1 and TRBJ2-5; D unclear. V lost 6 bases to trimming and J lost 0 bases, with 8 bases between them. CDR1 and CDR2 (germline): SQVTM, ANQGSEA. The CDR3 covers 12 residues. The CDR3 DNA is TGCAGCGTCACTTTTTACCAAGAGACCCAGTACTTC. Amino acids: CSVTFYQETQYF.

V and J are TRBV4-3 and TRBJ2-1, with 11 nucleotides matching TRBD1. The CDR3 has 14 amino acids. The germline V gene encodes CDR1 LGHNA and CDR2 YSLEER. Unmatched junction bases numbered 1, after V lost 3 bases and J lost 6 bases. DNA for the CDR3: TGCGCCAGCAGCCACGGGACAGGGGGCAATGAGCAGTTCTTC. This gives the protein CASSHGTGGNEQFF.

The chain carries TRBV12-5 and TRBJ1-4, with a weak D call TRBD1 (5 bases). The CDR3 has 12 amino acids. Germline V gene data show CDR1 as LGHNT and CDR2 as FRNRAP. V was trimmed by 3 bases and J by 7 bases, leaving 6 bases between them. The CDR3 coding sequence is TGTGCTAGTGGTTTTACAGGTGAAAAACTGTTTTTT. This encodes CASGFTGEKLFF.

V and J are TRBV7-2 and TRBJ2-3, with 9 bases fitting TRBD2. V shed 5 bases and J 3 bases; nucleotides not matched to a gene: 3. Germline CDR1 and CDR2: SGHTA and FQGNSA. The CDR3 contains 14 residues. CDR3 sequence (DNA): TGTGCCAGCAGCCCCGGACTAGCGACAGATACGCAGTATTTT. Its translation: CASSPGLATDTQYF.

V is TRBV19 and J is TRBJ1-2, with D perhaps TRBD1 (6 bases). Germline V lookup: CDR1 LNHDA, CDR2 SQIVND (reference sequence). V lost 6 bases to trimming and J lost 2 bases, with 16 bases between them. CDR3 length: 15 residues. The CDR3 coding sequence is TGTGCCAGTAGGGGAAGACAGGACCCAAACTATGGCTACACCTTC. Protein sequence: CASRGRQDPNYGYTF. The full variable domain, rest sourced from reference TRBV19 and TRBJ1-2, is DGGITQSPKYLFRKEGQNVTLSCEQNLNHDAMYWYRQDPGQGLRLIYYSQIVNDFQKGDIAEGYSVSREKKESFPLTVTSAQKNPTAFYLCASRGRQDPNYGYTFGSGTRLTVV.

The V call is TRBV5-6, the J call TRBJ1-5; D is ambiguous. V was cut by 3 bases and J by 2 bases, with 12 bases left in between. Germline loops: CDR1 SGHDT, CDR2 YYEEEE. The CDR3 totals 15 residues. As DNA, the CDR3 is TGTGCCAGCAGCTCGACGGAGGAGGGCAATCAGCCCCAGCATTTT. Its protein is CASSSTEEGNQPQHF.

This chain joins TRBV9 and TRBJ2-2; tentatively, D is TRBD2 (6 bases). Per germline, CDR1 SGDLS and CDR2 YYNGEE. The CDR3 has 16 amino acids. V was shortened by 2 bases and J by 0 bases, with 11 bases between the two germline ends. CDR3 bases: TGTGCCAGCAGCGTCGGGAGAGATCCGAACACCGGGGAGCTGTTTTTT. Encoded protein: CASSVGRDPNTGELFF.

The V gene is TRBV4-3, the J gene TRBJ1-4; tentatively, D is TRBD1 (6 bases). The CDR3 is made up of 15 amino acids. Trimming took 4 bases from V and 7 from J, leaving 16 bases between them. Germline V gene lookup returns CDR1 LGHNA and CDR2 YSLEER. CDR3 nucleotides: TGCGCCAGCAGCCTTCAACAGGGAGGGTTTGAAAAACTGTTTTTT. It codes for CASSLQQGGFEKLFF.

The CDR3 DNA reads TGTGCCAGCAGTTTAAATAATCCAGAGACCCAGTACTTC. Its protein product is CASSLNNPETQYF. The genes are TRBV27 and TRBJ2-5; D is ambiguous. The V end was cut by 2 bases, the J end by 4 bases, with 8 bases between. Germline V gives CDR1 MNHEY, CDR2 SMNVEV (reference sequence). The CDR3 has 13 amino acids.

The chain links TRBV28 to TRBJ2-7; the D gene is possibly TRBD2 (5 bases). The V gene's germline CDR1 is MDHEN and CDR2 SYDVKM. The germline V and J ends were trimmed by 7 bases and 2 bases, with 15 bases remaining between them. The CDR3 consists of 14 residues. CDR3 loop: CASTIYGGAYEQYF. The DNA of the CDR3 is TGTGCCAGCACCATCTACGGAGGTGCCTACGAGCAGTACTTC.

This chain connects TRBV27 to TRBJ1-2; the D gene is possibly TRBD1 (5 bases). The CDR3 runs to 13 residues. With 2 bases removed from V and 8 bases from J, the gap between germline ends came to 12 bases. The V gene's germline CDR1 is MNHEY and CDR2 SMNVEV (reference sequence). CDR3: CASSLTQGWGYTF. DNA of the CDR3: TGTGCCAGCAGTTTAACGCAGGGCTGGGGCTACACCTTC.

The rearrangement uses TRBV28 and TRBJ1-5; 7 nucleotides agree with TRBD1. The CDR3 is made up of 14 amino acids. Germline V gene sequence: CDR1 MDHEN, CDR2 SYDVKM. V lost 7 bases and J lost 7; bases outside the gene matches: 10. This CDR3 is CASNLDRWLQPQHF. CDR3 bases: TGTGCCAGCAACCTGGACAGGTGGCTCCAGCCCCAGCATTTT.

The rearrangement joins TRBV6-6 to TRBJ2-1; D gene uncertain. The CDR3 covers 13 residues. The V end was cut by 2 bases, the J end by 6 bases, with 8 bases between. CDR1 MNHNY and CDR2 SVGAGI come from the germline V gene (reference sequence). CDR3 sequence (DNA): TGTGCCAGCAGTTACGAAGCGCCCAATGAGCAGTTCTTC. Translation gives CASSYEAPNEQFF.